Each of the 20 T cell receptor beta chains below was sequenced from the same sample in a study of shared clonotypes between healthy human individuals. The assay was immunoSEQ multiplex PCR, and TCRdb's table has in-frame clones only and misses some. The repertoire holds 2,500,000 or so clones, with less than 95% as singletons. Sequencing was performed on naive CD4+ T cells from PBMCs. Specified subset: CD45RA+ positively selected. The receptor set was obtained from a man aged 18 to 35 in good health. Some clones in this sample may be carry-over from other donors' samples.

V is TRBV30 and J is TRBJ1-1; D unresolved. The V gene lost 5 bases and the J gene lost 2 bases, with 6 bases spanning the gap. The CDR3 extends over 11 amino acids. Germline CDR1 and CDR2: GTSNPN and SVGIG (reference sequence). Written as DNA, the CDR3 is TGTGCCTGGGAGGGAAACACTGAAGCTTTCTTT. It encodes CAWEGNTEAFF.

The chain employs TRBV27 and TRBJ2-6, with D possibly being TRBD1 (5 bases). The V and J ends lost 0 bases and 0 bases respectively, with 6 bases between them. Germline lookup yields CDR1 MNHEY and CDR2 SMNVEV (reference sequence). CDR3 size: 16 residues. In DNA, the CDR3 is TGTGCCAGCAGTTTATCAGGGGACTCTGGGGCCAACGTCCTGACTTTC. It codes for CASSLSGDSGANVLTF. The whole variable domain, remainder taken from reference TRBV27 and TRBJ2-6, is EAQVTQNPRYLITVTGKKLTVTCSQNMNHEYMSWYRQDPGLGLRQIYYSMNVEVTDKGDVPEGYKVSRKEKRNFPLILESPSPNQTSLYFCASSLSGDSGANVLTFGAGSRLTVL.

The chain has TRBV7-2 and TRBJ2-5; D gene unclear. This CDR3 spans 12 amino acids. Looked up from germline, CDR1 is SGHTA and CDR2 is FQGNSA. Trimming left V 3 bases short and J 5 bases short, with 7 bases between. The chain's CDR3 is CASSLHKETQYF. The CDR3 DNA reads as TGTGCCAGCAGCTTGCATAAGGAGACCCAGTACTTC.

The gene calls are TRBV10-3 and TRBJ2-2; D could derive from TRBD1 or TRBD2 (5 bases each). Germline loops: CDR1 ENHRY, CDR2 SYGVKD. Trimming took off 3 bases at V and 3 bases at J, with 17 bases between the two ends. The length of the CDR3 is 17 residues. The CDR3 region is CAISDFRDEGDTGELFF. DNA for the CDR3: TGTGCCATCAGTGATTTCAGGGACGAGGGTGACACCGGGGAGCTGTTTTTT.

The chain uses TRBV5-1 and TRBJ2-1; D is ambiguous. Germline CDR1 reads SGHRS; CDR2 reads YFSETQ. The V gene lost 7 bases and the J gene lost 3 bases, with 8 bases spanning the gap. The CDR3 sequence is 12 residues long. CDR3 sequence (DNA): TGCGCCAGCGCTGAGGACTACAATGAGCAGTTCTTC. Protein product: CASAEDYNEQFF. The full variable domain, in which reference TRBV5-1 and TRBJ2-1 provide the parts outside the CDR3, is KAGVTQTPRYLIKTRGQQVTLSCSPISGHRSVSWYQQTPGQGLQFLFEYFSETQRNKGNFPGRFSGRQFSNSRSEMNVSTLELGDSALYLCASAEDYNEQFFGPGTRLTVL.

The chain has TRBV15 and TRBJ2-5; TRBD1 aligns across 11 bases. The length of the CDR3 is 16 residues. J gave up 2 bases and V 5 bases, and 7 bases lay outside the gene matches. Germline CDR1 reads LNHNV; CDR2 reads YYDKDF (reference sequence). The CDR3 loop reads CATSARDRGTQETQYF. DNA for the CDR3: TGTGCCACCAGCGCCCGGGACAGGGGGACGCAAGAGACCCAGTACTTC.

This rearrangement joins TRBV30 to TRBJ1-1; TRBD1 matches 7 bases. The CDR3 covers 13 residues. The J segment lost 4 bases and the V segment lost 3 bases, leaving 5 bases of the junction unmatched. Per the germline V gene, CDR1 is GTSNPN and CDR2 is SVGIG (reference sequence). The CDR3: CAWSVGQFTEAFF. CDR3 coding DNA: TGTGCCTGGAGCGTGGGACAGTTCACTGAAGCTTTCTTT.

Points on this clone: The junction departs from the called germline gene at one end, perhaps through a read error. The same CDR3 can be traced to other DNA sequences in this sample. The rearrangement links TRBV6-5 to TRBJ2-7; D may match TRBD1 or TRBD2 (5 bases each). Per the germline V gene, CDR1 is MNHEY and CDR2 is SVGAGI. The CDR3 runs to 13 residues. The CDR3 DNA reads TGTGCTAGCACGGCAGGGAGCTCCTACGAGCAGTACTTC. Translation gives CASTAGSSYEQYF.

The V call is TRBV7-2, the J call TRBJ2-3; D unclear. Germline values: CDR1 SGHTA, CDR2 FQGNSA. This CDR3 region has 16 residues. V gave up 2 bases and J gave up 3 bases, with 15 bases separating them. CDR3 in DNA: TGTGCCAGCAGCTTAAATGGGCAGATTGATACAGATACGCAGTATTTT. Its translation: CASSLNGQIDTDTQYF.

The chain couples TRBV5-1 to TRBJ2-1, with D possibly being TRBD2 (6 bases). The V end lost 4 bases, the J end lost 0 bases, and 20 bases lay between the germline ends. The V gene's germline CDR1 is SGHRS and CDR2 YFSETQ. The CDR3 runs 18 residues. The CDR3 DNA reads TGCGCCAGCAGCCTCCCGAAGACTAGAGCCTCCTCCTACAATGAGCAGTTCTTC. Protein sequence: CASSLPKTRASSYNEQFF.

The chain combines TRBV28 with TRBJ1-1; D is unresolved. The length of the CDR3 is 13 residues. Germline V gives CDR1 MDHEN, CDR2 SYDVKM. V was trimmed by 8 bases and J by 1 base, leaving 11 bases between them. The CDR3 nucleotides read TGTGCCAGCGACGGGCAAGGGAACACTGAAGCTTTCTTT. Protein sequence: CASDGQGNTEAFF.

This chain connects TRBV19 to TRBJ2-5, with 7 bases lining up with TRBD1. After removal of 0 bases from V and 4 bases from J, the junction contained 2 bases not matched to a gene. In germline, CDR1 is LNHDA, CDR2 SQIVND (reference sequence). The CDR3 consists of 14 residues. CDR3: CASSIDPGGETQYF. The DNA of the CDR3 is TGTGCCAGTAGTATAGATCCAGGGGGAGAGACCCAGTACTTC.

The CDR3 is CAWTSPSGYEQYF. DNA of the CDR3: TGTGCCTGGACTTCCCCGAGCGGCTACGAGCAGTACTTC. The chain combines TRBV30 with TRBJ2-7; the D gene is possibly TRBD2 (5 bases). This CDR3 comprises 13 residues. Germline CDR1 reads GTSNPN; CDR2 reads SVGIG (reference sequence). Trimming removed 4 bases from V and 3 bases from J, with 13 bases in between. Supplemented by reference TRBV30 and TRBJ2-7, the full variable domain reads SQTIHQWPATLVQPVGSPLSLECTVEGTSNPNLYWYRQAAGRGLQLLFYSVGIGQISSEVPQNLSASRPQDRQFILSSKKLLLSDSGFYLCAWTSPSGYEQYFGPGTRLTVT.

J is TRBJ1-4 and V is TRBV29-1; D is possibly TRBD1 (5 bases). The V gene's germline CDR1 is SQVTM and CDR2 ANQGSEA. The CDR3 runs to 13 residues. Between the trimmed V and J ends, which lost 8 bases and 0 bases, there was a span of 10 bases. This chain's CDR3 is CSTPGPTNEKLFF. CDR3 bases: TGCAGCACCCCGGGACCAACTAATGAAAAACTGTTTTTT. Full variable domain (missing parts from reference TRBV29-1 and TRBJ1-4): SAVISQKPSRDICQRGTSLTIQCQVDSQVTMMFWYRQQPGQSLTLIATANQGSEATYESGFVIDKFPISRPNLTFSTLTVSNMSPEDSSIYLCSTPGPTNEKLFFGSGTQLSVL.

The J gene is TRBJ2-4, the V gene TRBV5-4, with 8 bases matching TRBD1. V shed 2 bases, J shed 5 bases, and the junction held 9 bases outside the gene matches. This CDR3 region has 16 residues. Germline CDR1 and CDR2: SGHNT and YYREEE (reference sequence). The CDR3 here is CASSLPGQGFQNIQYF. CDR3 sequence (DNA): TGTGCCAGCAGCTTACCCGGACAGGGTTTCCAAAACATTCAGTACTTC.

The chain is built from TRBV11-2 and TRBJ1-3, with D possibly TRBD1 on 5 matching bases. V lost 1 base and J 9 bases, leaving 10 bases between the germline ends. This CDR3 contains 13 residues. Germline assignment: CDR1 SGHAT and CDR2 FQNNGV. CDR3 in amino acids: CASSLGDRSTIYF. CDR3 DNA: TGTGCCAGCAGCTTAGGTGACAGATCCACCATATATTTT.

This clone is a singleton in its sample. This chain joins TRBV11-2 and TRBJ2-1; 9 nucleotides agree with TRBD2. CDR3 length: 15 amino acids. In germline, CDR1 is SGHAT, CDR2 FQNNGV. J lost 4 bases, V lost 8 bases, and 9 bases had no gene match. CDR3 sequence: CASAVGAGGYNEQFF. DNA for the CDR3: TGTGCCAGCGCCGTGGGAGCGGGAGGTTACAATGAGCAGTTCTTC.

This clone was observed a single time. The chain uses TRBV19 and TRBJ1-2; unclear D gene. V dropped 6 bases and J dropped 2 bases, with 7 bases sitting between them. CDR1 and CDR2 (germline): LNHDA, SQIVND (reference sequence). The CDR3 has 12 residues. The CDR3 loop is CASSSFNYGYTF. Written as DNA, the CDR3 is TGTGCCAGTAGCAGTTTCAACTATGGCTACACCTTC.

The rearrangement joins TRBV2 to TRBJ2-2; D gene ambiguous. V was trimmed by 0 bases and J by 14 bases, leaving 16 bases between them. Germline V gives CDR1 SNHLY, CDR2 FYNNEI. The CDR3 spans 14 residues. This CDR3 is CASSEALLRAGLFF. The CDR3 region has the DNA TGTGCCAGCAGTGAAGCGCTTCTTAGGGCTGGCCTGTTTTTT.

The chain carries TRBV7-9 and TRBJ2-1, with 12 bases aligning to TRBD2. Germline CDR1 reads SEHNR; CDR2 reads FQNEAQ (reference sequence). This CDR3 comprises 14 residues. J was trimmed by 15 bases and V by 1 base; bases with no gene match: 7. The CDR3 loop reads CASSLELAGGPRFF. Here the CDR3 DNA reads TGTGCCAGCAGCTTAGAGCTAGCGGGAGGGCCTCGGTTCTTC. The full variable domain, with the rest looked up from reference TRBV7-9 and TRBJ2-1, is DTGVSQNPRHKITKRGQNVTFRCDPISEHNRLYWYRQTLGQGPEFLTYFQNEAQLEKSRLLSDRFSAERPKGSFSTLEIQRTEQGDSAMYLCASSLELAGGPRFFGPGTRLTVL.